These T cell receptor beta chains were read from a single sample in a study of shared clonotypes between healthy human individuals. Using immunoSEQ multiplex PCR, the repertoire was profiled, and TCRdb retains in-frame clones only, with some absent. The table records about 2.2 million clones, 80% to 95% of them present only once. Sequenced sample: naive CD8+ T cells from PBMCs. These receptors all come from a man between 18 and 35 years old in good health. Some clones in this sample may be carry-over from other donors' samples. CDR3s include the opening cysteine and the closing phenylalanine or tryptophan. D genes are given only for firm matches. The size field is filled for only some rows; it gives once, few, many or a size class.

>TRBV2|-|-|TRBJ2-2
TGTGCCAGCAGTGAATTGGCGAGTTCTACCGGGGAGCTGTTTTTT
CASSELASSTGELFF
>TRBV7-9|-|TRBD1|TRBJ1-5
TGTGCCAGCAGCTCACCGGGACAGAATCAGCCCCAGCATTTT
CASSSPGQNQPQHF
>TRBV9|-|-|TRBJ2-1
TGTGCCAGCAGCGCCGGTAGCGCGTCCTACAATGAGCAGTTCTTC
CASSAGSASYNEQFF
>TRBV6-1|-|TRBD2|TRBJ2-5
TGTGCCAGCAGTGAAAGCGGGAGGTTCCCCGGGGAGACCCAGTACTTC
CASSESGRFPGETQYF
>TRBV4-2|-|TRBD1|TRBJ2-7
TGTGCCAGCAGCCCTACTTTCGGGACAGGGTTCTACGAGCAGTACTTC
CASSPTFGTGFYEQYF
>TRBV4-1|-|-|TRBJ1-5
TGCGCCAGCAGCCAAGATGACGGCGGGTATCAGCCCCAGCATTTT
CASSQDDGGYQPQHF
>TRBV30|-|TRBD2|TRBJ2-7
TGTGCCTGGAGTGGAGGACTAGCGGCTCCCTCCTACGAGCAGTACTTC
CAWSGGLAAPSYEQYF
>TRBV13|-|-|TRBJ2-3
TGTGCCAGCAGCTTAAGCGTCAAAGGCGTTACAGATACGCAGTATTTT
CASSLSVKGVTDTQYF
>TRBV4-3|-|TRBD2|TRBJ2-7
TGCGCCAGCAGCCAAGACGGGCTAGCGGGAAACGAGCAGTACTTC
CASSQDGLAGNEQYF
>TRBV7-2|-|TRBD1|TRBJ1-2
TGTGCCAGCAGCTCCGGGACAGGGATAAGGGCTAACTATGGCTACACCTTC
CASSSGTGIRANYGYTF
>TRBV27|-|-|TRBJ2-7
TGTGCCAGCAGTTTCGGGCTTACCTACGAGCAGTACTTC
CASSFGLTYEQYF
>TRBV27|-|TRBD2|TRBJ2-3
TGTGCCAGCAGTACGTCCCAGGGGGCGCCAAGCGGGAGGGTCACAGATACGCAGTATTTT
CASSTSQGAPSGRVTDTQYF
>TRBV11-2|-|-|TRBJ2-2
TGTGCCAGCAGCTTAGGTCCCACGGGGAAATGGGCCCTGTTTTTT
CASSLGPTGKWALFF
>TRBV4-1|-|-|TRBJ2-2
TGCGCCAGCAGCCAAGATCTGACAACCGGGGAGCTGTTTTTT
CASSQDLTTGELFF
>TRBV7-8|-|-|TRBJ2-2
TGTGCCAGTTGGGACCGGGAGCTGTTTTTT
CASWDRELFF
>TRBV9|-|-|TRBJ2-2
TGTGCCAGCAGCGTAGATAGGGAGGCGAACACCGGGGAGCTGTTTTTT
CASSVDREANTGELFF
>TRBV27|once|-|TRBJ2-7
TGTGCCAGCAGTTTATCTTGGCAGCCAAGAAGAACCTACGAGCAGTACTTC
CASSLSWQPRRTYEQYF
>TRBV7-9|-|-|TRBJ2-1
TGTGCCAGCAGCTCGATCCCCGGGACTGGATCCTACAATGAGCAGTTCTTC
CASSSIPGTGSYNEQFF
>TRBV7-9|-|TRBD1|TRBJ1-4
TGTGCCAGCAGCTCCTTCGGGACAGGGAGCGAAAAACTGTTTTTT
CASSSFGTGSEKLFF
>TRBV28|once|-|TRBJ1-4
TGTGCCAGCCGCCTTGAGACAGCCTTTGCAACTAATGAAAAACTGTTTTTT
CASRLETAFATNEKLFF
>TRBV12-5|-|-|TRBJ2-5
TGTGCTAGTGGTTTGGGGGGGGAGACCCAGTACTTC
CASGLGGETQYF
>TRBV28|-|TRBD1|TRBJ1-1
TGTGCCAGCAGTCCAGGGGGGGAGAACACTGAAGCTTTCTTT
CASSPGGENTEAFF
>TRBV11-2|few|-|TRBJ1-5
TGTGCCAGCAGCTTATCCCCGGAGGGCAATCAGCCCCAGCATTTT
CASSLSPEGNQPQHF
>TRBV4-3|-|-|TRBJ2-7
TGCGCCAGCAGCCAAGATCTCGTGGGATTCACCTACGAGCAGTACTTC
CASSQDLVGFTYEQYF
>TRBV6-5|-|TRBD1|TRBJ1-4
TGTGCCAGCAGTTACGGGCAGGGGGCCCCAGAGGTTTTT
CASSYGQGAPEVF
>TRBV7-8|-|-|TRBJ1-2
TGTGCCAGCAGCGAGGGACGGAACTATGGCTACACCTTC
CASSEGRNYGYTF